This TCR beta chain was sequenced during a study of patients and donors after allogeneic stem cell transplantation. This clonotype was detected a few times. TCRdb re-called the RT-PCR reads through MiXCR, storing one row per CDR3 protein. This sample has 200,000 to 250,000 distinct CDR3 sequences, with 11% to 15% found just once. The specimen sequenced was blood, either unsorted or a sorted T cell fraction (not recorded which). This sequence originates from a human donor who was either an allogeneic HSCT recipient or a stem cell or donor lymphocyte infusion donor (not recorded which). It is not recorded whose cells these are; they may come from a transplant donor.

The CDR3 sequence: CASSSGGAPYNEQFF. In DNA form, the CDR3 reads TGTGCCAGCAGTAGCGGGGGGGCTCCCTACAATGAGCAGTTCTTC. The rearrangement uses TRBV6-1 and TRBJ2-1, with TRBD2 matching 10 bases. The CDR3 loop spans 15 amino acids. The germline V gene has CDR1 MNHNS and CDR2 SASEGT. V dropped 5 bases and J dropped 2; count of bases not matched to a gene: 3.